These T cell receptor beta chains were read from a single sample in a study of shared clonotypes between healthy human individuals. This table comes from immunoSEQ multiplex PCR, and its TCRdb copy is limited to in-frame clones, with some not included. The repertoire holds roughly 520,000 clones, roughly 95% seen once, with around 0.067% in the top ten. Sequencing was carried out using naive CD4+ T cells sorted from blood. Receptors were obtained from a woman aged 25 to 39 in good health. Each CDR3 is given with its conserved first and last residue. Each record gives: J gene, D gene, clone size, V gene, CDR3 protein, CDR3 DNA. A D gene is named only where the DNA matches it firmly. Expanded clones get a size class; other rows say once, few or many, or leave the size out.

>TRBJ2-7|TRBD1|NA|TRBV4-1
CASSQDWAGGLVGRVYEQYF
TGCGCCAGCAGCCAAGACTGGGCAGGGGGCTTGGTCGGGAGAGTATACGAGCAGTACTTC
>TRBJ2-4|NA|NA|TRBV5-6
CASNDGSKPGNIQYF
TGTGCCAGCAACGACGGGTCGAAGCCGGGTAACATTCAGTACTTC
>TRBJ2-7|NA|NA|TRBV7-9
CASSPHNEQYF
TGTGCCAGCAGTCCCCACAACGAGCAGTACTTC
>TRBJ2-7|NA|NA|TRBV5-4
CASSLAISGYEQYF
TGTGCCAGCAGCTTGGCAATTAGCGGCTACGAGCAGTACTTC
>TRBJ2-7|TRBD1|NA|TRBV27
CASSYRYLLDRALRPSYEQYF
TGTGCCAGCAGTTATCGGTACCTCTTGGACAGGGCCCTACGCCCTTCCTACGAGCAGTACTTC
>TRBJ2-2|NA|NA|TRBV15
CATSRDSGFGGELFF
TGTGCCACCAGCAGAGATTCAGGGTTCGGCGGGGAGCTGTTTTTT
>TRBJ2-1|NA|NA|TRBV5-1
CASSRSSAGYNEQFF
TGCGCCAGCAGCCGGAGTTCGGCGGGCTACAATGAGCAGTTCTTC
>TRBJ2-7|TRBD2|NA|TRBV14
CASSQGSLAGVISYEQYF
TGTGCCAGCAGCCAAGGGTCACTAGCGGGAGTGATCTCCTACGAGCAGTACTTC
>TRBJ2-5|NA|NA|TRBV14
CASSQIQETQYF
TGTGCCAGCAGCCAGATCCAAGAGACCCAGTACTTC
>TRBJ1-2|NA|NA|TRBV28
CASSSPLRGGYTF
TGTGCCAGCAGTAGCCCCTTAAGGGGTGGCTACACCTTC
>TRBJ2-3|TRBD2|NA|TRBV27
CASSGLAREGTDTQYF
TGTGCCAGCAGTGGCTTGGCGCGGGAGGGAACAGATACGCAGTATTTT
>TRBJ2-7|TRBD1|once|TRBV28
CASTDRGTGGYEQYF
TGTGCCAGCACCGACCGTGGGACAGGGGGCTACGAGCAGTACTTC
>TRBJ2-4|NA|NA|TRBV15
CATSREGGPGNIQYF
TGTGCCACCAGCAGAGAAGGCGGTCCGGGGAACATTCAGTACTTC
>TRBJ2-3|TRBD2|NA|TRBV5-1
CASSAGLAGNTDTQYF
TGCGCCAGCAGCGCCGGACTAGCGGGTAACACAGATACGCAGTATTTT
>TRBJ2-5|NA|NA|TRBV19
CASSPIDGETQYF
TGTGCCAGTAGTCCTATAGACGGGGAGACCCAGTACTTC
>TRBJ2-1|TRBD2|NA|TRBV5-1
CASSLGLAYNEQFF
TGCGCCAGCAGCTTGGGACTAGCGTACAATGAGCAGTTCTTC
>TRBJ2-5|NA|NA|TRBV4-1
CASSQERIGGLQETQYF
TGCGCCAGCAGCCAGGAAAGGATAGGGGGGCTGCAAGAGACCCAGTACTTC
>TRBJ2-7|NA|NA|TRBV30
CAWSFSGAPGLREQYF
TGTGCCTGGAGTTTCTCAGGGGCCCCGGGACTTCGCGAGCAGTACTTC
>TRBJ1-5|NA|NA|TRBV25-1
CASSDRLDQPQHF
TGTGCCAGCAGTGATCGGCTGGATCAGCCCCAGCATTTT
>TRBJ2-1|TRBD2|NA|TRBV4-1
CASSQPPGLGDVEQFF
TGCGCCAGCAGCCAACCTCCGGGACTAGGGGATGTTGAGCAGTTCTTC
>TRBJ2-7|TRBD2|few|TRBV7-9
CASSPQRGPYEQYF
TGTGCCAGCAGCCCCCAGCGGGGGCCCTACGAGCAGTACTTC
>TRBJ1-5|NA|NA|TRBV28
CASNSYPRVRERNQPQHF
TGTGCCAGCAATTCATATCCAAGGGTAAGAGAACGCAATCAGCCCCAGCATTTT
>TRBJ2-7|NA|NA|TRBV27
CASSLGGTEAGRQYF
TGTGCCAGCAGTTTAGGGGGGACAGAGGCAGGGAGGCAGTACTTC
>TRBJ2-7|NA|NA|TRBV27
CARREGYEQYF
TGTGCCAGGCGAGAGGGCTACGAGCAGTACTTC
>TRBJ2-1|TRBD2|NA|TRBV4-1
CASSQVSIAGPGSYNEQFF
TGCGCCAGCAGCCAAGTTTCCATAGCGGGTCCAGGCTCCTACAATGAGCAGTTCTTC
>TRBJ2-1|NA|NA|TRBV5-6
CASSPGVGASYNEQFF
TGTGCCAGCAGCCCTGGTGTTGGGGCCTCCTACAATGAGCAGTTCTTC
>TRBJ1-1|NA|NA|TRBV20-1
CSAWLGEAFF
TGCAGTGCTTGGTTGGGAGAAGCTTTCTTT
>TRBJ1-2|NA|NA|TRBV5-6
CASSFRGWKGYTF
TGTGCCAGCAGCTTTCGGGGGTGGAAGGGCTACACCTTC
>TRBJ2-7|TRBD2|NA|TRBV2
CASTPLVAGGSFVYEQYF
TGTGCCAGCACCCCGCTAGTGGCGGGAGGTTCCTTTGTCTACGAGCAGTACTTC
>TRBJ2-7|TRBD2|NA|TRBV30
CACSRAGGYEQYF
TGTGCCTGCAGCCGAGCGGGAGGTTACGAGCAGTACTTC
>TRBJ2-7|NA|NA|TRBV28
CATRDGLYEQYF
TGTGCCACCCGAGATGGACTCTACGAGCAGTACTTC
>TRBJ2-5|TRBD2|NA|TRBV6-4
CASTSVASGRGISGETQYF
TGTGCCAGCACCTCGGTGGCTAGCGGGAGGGGAATATCGGGAGAGACCCAGTACTTC
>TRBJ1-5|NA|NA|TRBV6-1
CASSEVWDMGNQPQHF
TGTGCCAGCAGTGAAGTTTGGGATATGGGCAATCAGCCCCAGCATTTT
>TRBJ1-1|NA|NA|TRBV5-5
CASSLVSGSSEAFF
TGTGCCAGCAGCTTGGTTTCAGGGTCATCTGAAGCTTTCTTT
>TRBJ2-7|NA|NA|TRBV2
CASSPEIAAGDEQYF
TGTGCCAGCAGTCCAGAAATAGCGGCCGGCGACGAGCAGTACTTC
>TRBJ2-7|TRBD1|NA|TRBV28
CASSEIQGVGYEQYF
TGTGCCAGCAGTGAGATACAGGGGGTCGGCTACGAGCAGTACTTC
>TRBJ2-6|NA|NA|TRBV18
CASSKTGDIVSGANVLTF
TGTGCCAGCTCGAAAACGGGTGATATCGTCTCTGGGGCCAACGTCCTGACTTTC
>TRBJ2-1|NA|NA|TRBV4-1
CASSQVGANEQFF
TGCGCCAGCAGCCAAGTAGGGGCGAATGAGCAGTTCTTC
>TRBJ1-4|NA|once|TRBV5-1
CASSLRQPNEKLFF
TGCGCCAGCAGCTTGAGACAGCCTAATGAAAAACTGTTTTTT
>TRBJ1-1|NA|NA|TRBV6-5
CASSYSWRGTEAFF
TGTGCCAGCAGTTACTCCTGGAGGGGCACTGAAGCTTTCTTT
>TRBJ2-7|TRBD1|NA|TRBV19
CASSGQGRTYEQYF
TGTGCCAGTAGCGGACAGGGGCGGACCTACGAGCAGTACTTC
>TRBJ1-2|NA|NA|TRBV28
CASSPSRWGTIGGYTF
TGTGCCAGCAGTCCCTCCCGGTGGGGGACCATTGGCGGCTACACCTTC
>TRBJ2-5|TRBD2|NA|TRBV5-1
CASSGTSGVQETQYF
TGCGCCAGCAGCGGGACTAGCGGCGTACAAGAGACCCAGTACTTC
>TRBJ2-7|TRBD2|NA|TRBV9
CASSARGGLAGMYEQYF
TGTGCCAGCAGCGCCCGTGGGGGACTAGCGGGAATGTACGAGCAGTACTTC
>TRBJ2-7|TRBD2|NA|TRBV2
CASSGVAGYYEQYF
TGTGCCAGCAGTGGGGTAGCGGGGTACTACGAGCAGTACTTC